These 17 T cell receptor beta chains were all obtained from the same sample, sequenced in a study of molecular identifiers for immune sequencing clone quantification. Each CDR3 protein is one row after TCRdb ran MiXCR on the PCR reads. The table includes over 600,000 distinct CDR3 sequences, roughly 21% detected once. Sequencing was performed on naive CD8+ T cells from blood, with Jurkat cell RNA spiked in. The sample's subset: FACS-sorted CD8+CD4-CCR7+CD45RA+ naive T cells. Source of these receptors: a human donor in good health. Some libraries in this study had Jurkat cell RNA spiked in.

Note on this clonotype: This may arise from a read error, as a much more abundant clone is one base away. No DNA is shown, since the ends of the CDR3 on it are uncertain; the CDR3 is the one TCRdb lists. The V and J genes are TRBV2 and TRBJ1-2; TRBD1 is the table's D call and was not checked against the DNA. 13 amino acids form the CDR3, both terminal residues included. Germline lookup yields CDR1 SNHLY and CDR2 FYNNEI. CDR3 region: CASQTGTAYGCTF.

The chain is built from TRBV20-1 and TRBJ2-7; 7 bases match TRBD2. V gave up 2 bases and J gave up 1 base; unmatched junction bases: 2. The germline gives CDR1 DFQATT, CDR2 SNEGSKA (reference sequence). This CDR3 spans 13 amino acids. The CDR3: CSARLAESYEQYF. Written as DNA, the CDR3 is TGCAGTGCTAGACTAGCGGAGTCCTACGAGCAGTACTTC.

This clonotype has ten or more counts. This CDR3 is CASSTGLRTDTQYF. For the CDR3, the DNA is TGTGCCAGCAGCACAGGGCTACGCACAGATACGCAGTATTTT. The rearrangement uses TRBV7-9 and TRBJ2-3; possibly TRBD1 for D (6 bases). This CDR3 spans 14 amino acids. The germline V gene has CDR1 SEHNR and CDR2 FQNEAQ (reference sequence). V was shortened by 5 bases and J by 1 base, with 10 bases between the two germline ends.

Ten or more counts support this clonotype. The V call is TRBV27, the J call TRBJ2-4, with D possibly matching TRBD2 (5 bases). Per the germline V gene, CDR1 is MNHEY and CDR2 is SMNVEV (reference sequence). Trimming took 8 bases from V and 1 from J, leaving 15 bases between them. This CDR3 region has 15 residues. CDR3 sequence reads: CASAPSLPAKNIQYF. CDR3 bases: TGTGCCAGCGCCCCTAGCCTCCCCGCCAAAAACATTCAGTACTTC.

This clonotype has at least ten counts. The chain has TRBV27 and TRBJ1-2; D not certain. Germline loops: CDR1 MNHEY, CDR2 SMNVEV (reference sequence). The CDR3 spans 13 residues. Trimming removed 3 bases from V and 2 bases from J, with 7 bases in between. The CDR3 bases are TGTGCCAGCAGTTTTGGAAGGAACTATGGCTACACCTTC. This gives the protein CASSFGRNYGYTF.

Concerning this clonotype: A much bigger clone sits one base away, suggesting this may be a read error. V usage is TRBV7-9 and J usage is TRBJ2-7; D may be TRBD2 (6 bases). Germline V gives CDR1 SEHNR, CDR2 FQNEAQ (reference sequence). V dropped 4 bases and J dropped 3 bases, with 19 bases sitting between them. There are 16 residues in the CDR3. CDR3 in amino acids: CASSSSPASGGYEQYF. Written as DNA, the CDR3 is TGTGCCAGCAGCTCATCCCCAGCTTCCGGGGGCTACGAGCAGTACTTC.

This clonotype was counted at least ten times. V is TRBV2 and J is TRBJ1-1; 8 bases map to TRBD1. With V trimmed by 6 bases and J by 6 bases, 9 bases remained unmatched. The length of the CDR3 is 14 residues. The V gene's germline CDR1 is SNHLY and CDR2 FYNNEI. CDR3 coding DNA: TGTGCCAGCAGCCCAGGACAGGGCTGGGCTGAAGCTTTCTTT. Its translation is CASSPGQGWAEAFF.

Comment on this clonotype: The junction and the germline gene differ at one end; a read error may be behind it. This chain uses TRBV5-6 with TRBJ2-2, with D possibly being TRBD2 (5 bases). In germline, CDR1 is SGHDT, CDR2 YYEEEE. The CDR3 runs to 13 residues. Here the CDR3 DNA reads TGTGCCAGCAGCTTAGGCTACACCGGGGAGCTGTCTTTT. Translated, it gives CASSLGYTGELSF.

DNA for the CDR3: TGTGCCAGCAGTTACTCTCTACGGGAGGGCCCTAAGACCCAGTACTTC. Translation gives CASSYSLREGPKTQYF. The gene calls are TRBV6-6 and TRBJ2-5, with 8 nucleotides matching TRBD2. The CDR3 totals 16 residues. Germline V gene lookup returns CDR1 MNHNY and CDR2 SVGAGI (reference sequence). V dropped 0 bases and J dropped 6; count of bases not matched to a gene: 9.

V is TRBV7-9 and J is TRBJ2-1; D is perhaps TRBD2 (6 bases). V shed 5 bases and J shed 3 bases, with 11 bases lying between them. Germline CDR1 is SEHNR and CDR2 is FQNEAQ (reference sequence). The CDR3 covers 14 residues. The DNA for the CDR3 is TGTGCCAGCAGCACGGGGGAAAGCTACAATGAGCAGTTCTTC. It encodes CASSTGESYNEQFF.

The sample holds a few counts of this clonotype. A much larger clone lies a single base off, so this may be a read error. The rearrangement joins TRBV4-3 to TRBJ1-1; 7 nucleotides agree with TRBD1. The CDR3 sequence is 15 residues long. Germline CDR1 and CDR2: LGHNA and YSLEER. CDR3 DNA: TGCGCCAGCAGCCGAGATCAGGGAGGGGGCACTGGAGCTTTCTTT. Translating it yields CASSRDQGGGTGAFF.

To note about this clonotype: A read error may explain this, as a much larger clone is one base away. The chain carries TRBV11-2 and TRBJ2-3; 7 positions agree with TRBD1. There are 15 residues in the CDR3. V dropped 4 bases and J dropped 5; count of bases not matched to a gene: 9. The germline CDR1 and CDR2 sequences are SGHAT and FQNNGV. The CDR3 coding sequence is TGTGCCAGCAGCTACCTACAGGGGCTGGGAGATACGCAGTATTTT. It is translated as CASSYLQGLGDTQYF. The full variable domain, completed using reference TRBV11-2 and TRBJ2-3, is EAGVAQSPRYKIIEKRQSVAFWCNPISGHATLYWYQQILGQGPKLLIQFQNNGVVDDSQLPKDRFSAERLKGVDSTLKIQPAKLEDSAVYLCASSYLQGLGDTQYFGPGTRLTVL.

In its sample, this clonotype was seen a few times. This CDR3 is CASSQDGNRAYEQYF. The DNA of the CDR3 is TGCGCCAGCAGCCAAGATGGAAACAGGGCCTACGAGCAGTACTTC. This chain joins TRBV4-3 and TRBJ2-7; maybe TRBD1 (6 bases). V was clipped by 0 bases and J by 2 bases, with 11 bases between them. Germline CDR1 LGHNA, CDR2 YSLEER. The CDR3 length is 15 residues.

The J gene is TRBJ1-5, the V gene TRBV28, with D perhaps matching TRBD1 (5 bases). The germline V and J ends were trimmed by 3 bases and 1 base, with 13 bases remaining between them. The CDR3 spans 16 residues. CDR1 and CDR2 (germline): MDHEN, SYDVKM. The CDR3 protein is CASSFLGPLSNQPQHF. DNA of the CDR3: TGTGCCAGCAGTTTTCTGGGGCCTTTAAGCAATCAGCCCCAGCATTTT.

The rearrangement joins TRBV10-2 to TRBJ2-1; possibly TRBD1 or TRBD2 for D (5 bases each). The V end was cut by 6 bases, the J end by 8 bases, with 14 bases between. This CDR3 spans 13 amino acids. Germline CDR1 WSHSY, CDR2 SAAADI. The DNA for the CDR3 is TGCGCCAGCAGGGCTCCCCGGGGCGATGAGCAGTTCTTC. Translation gives CASRAPRGDEQFF.

This clonotype has just a few counts. The chain uses TRBV3-1 and TRBJ1-4, with 9 bases matching TRBD1. The CDR3 is made up of 17 amino acids. The junction had 6 bases not matched to a gene; V was cut back by 0 bases and J by 4 bases. Germline lookup yields CDR1 LGHDT and CDR2 YNNKEL (reference sequence). The CDR3 coding sequence is TGTGCCAGCAGCCAAGAGTGGGGACAGGGTTTTAATGAAAAACTGTTTTTT. This gives the protein CASSQEWGQGFNEKLFF. Looking up the rest from reference TRBV3-1 and TRBJ1-4 gives the full variable domain: DTAVSQTPKYLVTQMGNDKSIKCEQNLGHDTMYWYKQDSKKFLKIMFSYNNKELIINETVPNRFSPKSPDKAHLNLHINSLELGDSAVYFCASSQEWGQGFNEKLFFGSGTQLSVL.

This clonotype was observed many times. The rearrangement joins TRBV4-2 to TRBJ1-1, with 8 positions matching TRBD1. The CDR3 extends over 14 amino acids. The germline gives CDR1 LGHNA, CDR2 YNFKEQ. Trimming cost V 3 bases and J 3 bases; bases outside gene matches: 3. The CDR3 protein is CASSHIQGDTEAFF. The CDR3 DNA reads TGTGCCAGCAGCCACATACAGGGGGACACTGAAGCTTTCTTT.